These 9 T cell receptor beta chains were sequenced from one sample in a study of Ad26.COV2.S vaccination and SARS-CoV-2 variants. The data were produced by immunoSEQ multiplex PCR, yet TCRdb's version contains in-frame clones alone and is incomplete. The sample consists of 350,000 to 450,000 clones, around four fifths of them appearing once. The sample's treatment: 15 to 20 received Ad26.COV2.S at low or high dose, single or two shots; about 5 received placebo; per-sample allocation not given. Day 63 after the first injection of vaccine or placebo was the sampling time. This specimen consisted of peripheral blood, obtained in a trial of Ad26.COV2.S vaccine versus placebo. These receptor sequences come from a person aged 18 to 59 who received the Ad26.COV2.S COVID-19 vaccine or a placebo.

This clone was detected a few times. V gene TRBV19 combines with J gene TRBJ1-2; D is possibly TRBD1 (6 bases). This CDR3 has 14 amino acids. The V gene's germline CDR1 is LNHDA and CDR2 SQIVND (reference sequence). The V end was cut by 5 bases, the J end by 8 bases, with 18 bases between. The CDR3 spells CASSEQGGGGGYTF. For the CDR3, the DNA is TGTGCCAGTAGTGAACAGGGTGGGGGAGGAGGCTACACCTTC.

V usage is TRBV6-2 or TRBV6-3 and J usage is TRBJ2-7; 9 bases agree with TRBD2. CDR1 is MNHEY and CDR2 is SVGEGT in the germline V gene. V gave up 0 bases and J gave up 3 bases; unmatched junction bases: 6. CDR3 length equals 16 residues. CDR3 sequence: CASSYSRLAGRYEQYF. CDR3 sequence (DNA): TGTGCCAGCAGTTACTCGAGGCTAGCGGGGCGCTACGAGCAGTACTTC.

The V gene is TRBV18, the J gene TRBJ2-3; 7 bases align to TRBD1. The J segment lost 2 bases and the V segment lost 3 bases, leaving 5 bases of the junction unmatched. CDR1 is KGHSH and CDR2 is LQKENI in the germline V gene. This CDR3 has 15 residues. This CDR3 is CASSPTGAATDTQYF. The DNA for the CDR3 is TGTGCCAGCTCACCTACAGGGGCCGCCACAGATACGCAGTATTTT.

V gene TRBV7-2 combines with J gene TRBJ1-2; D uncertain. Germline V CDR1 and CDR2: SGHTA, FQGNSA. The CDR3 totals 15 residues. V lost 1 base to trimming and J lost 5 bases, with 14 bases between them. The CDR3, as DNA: TGTGCCAGCAGCTTAGAAGTCCTCCCGTCGTATGGCTACACCTTC. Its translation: CASSLEVLPSYGYTF.

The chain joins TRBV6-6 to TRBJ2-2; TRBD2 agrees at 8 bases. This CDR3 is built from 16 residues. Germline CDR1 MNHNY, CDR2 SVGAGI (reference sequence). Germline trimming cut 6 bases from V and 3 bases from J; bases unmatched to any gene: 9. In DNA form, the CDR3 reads TGTGCCAGCAGCCGTATAGGGCGGGGGGACACCGGGGAGCTGTTTTTT. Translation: CASSRIGRGDTGELFF.

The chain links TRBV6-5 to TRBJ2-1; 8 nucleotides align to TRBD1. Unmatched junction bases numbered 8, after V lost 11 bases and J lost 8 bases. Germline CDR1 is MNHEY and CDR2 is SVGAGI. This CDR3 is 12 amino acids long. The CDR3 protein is CAGDRGGDEQFF. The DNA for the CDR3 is TGTGCCGGAGACAGGGGTGGCGATGAGCAGTTCTTC.

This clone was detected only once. This CDR3 reads CASSPARETQYF. The DNA of the CDR3 is TGTGCCAGCAGCCCGGCCAGGGAGACCCAGTACTTC. The V call is TRBV6-5, the J call TRBJ2-5; D is unclear. The CDR3 extends over 12 amino acids. V lost 6 bases to trimming and J lost 5 bases, with 10 bases between them. CDR1 is MNHEY, CDR2 SVGAGI, per germline.

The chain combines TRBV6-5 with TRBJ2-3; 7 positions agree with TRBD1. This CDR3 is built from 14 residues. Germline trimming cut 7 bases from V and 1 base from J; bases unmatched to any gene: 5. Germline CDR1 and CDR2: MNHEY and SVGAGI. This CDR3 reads CASTLRGRTDTQYF. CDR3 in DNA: TGTGCCAGCACGCTGAGGGGGCGCACAGATACGCAGTATTTT.

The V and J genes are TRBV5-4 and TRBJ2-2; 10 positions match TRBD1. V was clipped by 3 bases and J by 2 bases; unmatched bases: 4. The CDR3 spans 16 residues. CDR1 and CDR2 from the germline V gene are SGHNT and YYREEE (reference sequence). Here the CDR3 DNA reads TGTGCCAGCAGCTCGGACAGGGGGAAAAACACCGGGGAGCTGTTTTTT. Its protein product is CASSSDRGKNTGELFF.